The source of this T cell receptor (beta chain) is a study of regulatory T cells in long-lasting Graves disease. Libraries of TCR beta came from iRepertoire HTBI primers plus Arm-PCR of CDR3 regions. One entry per CDR3 protein results from TCRdb running MiXCR on the multiplex PCR reads. The data contain about 470,000 distinct CDR3 sequences, about 16% of them seen just once; the ten biggest clones take up 12%. This clonotype appeared a few times. The target antigen is unknown. Findings of the study overall: There were preferences for TRBV28, TRBJ1-2 and TRBJ2-5 in persistent disease.

Time point given: newly diagnosed GD, antithyroid drugs for less than 3 months. RNA extracted from PBMCs served as the sequencing template. Losses at the gene ends were 6 bases for V and 5 bases for J; bases not matched to a gene: 3. This CDR3 has 15 amino acids. The germline CDR1 and CDR2 sequences are MNHEY and SVGEGT. This same sample was also taken into another study, of T cells in Graves' hyperthyroidism and ophthalmopathy. That study adds: The hyperthyroidism patients had all been newly diagnosed, and their disease duration was under 2 months. Their ages ranged from 18 to 65 years.

This TCR was sampled from a man aged 35-49 years with Graves disease. The rearrangement joins TRBV6-2 or TRBV6-3 to TRBJ2-1; 14 positions match TRBD2. Sample: peripheral blood mononuclear cells (PBMCs), taken at new diagnosis, from a patient treated with antithyroid drugs. This CDR3 reads CASSGTSGRHNEQFF. Here the CDR3 DNA reads TGTGCCAGCAGCGGGACTAGCGGGAGACACAATGAGCAGTTCTTC.